This T cell receptor (beta chain) was identified during a study of beta chain features in type 1 diabetes. Overall study: In age, gender and cell yields, patients were similar to healthy donors.

Trimming stripped 2 bases from V and 6 bases from J, with 10 bases between. Germline values: CDR1 MNHEY, CDR2 SMNVEV (reference sequence). The CDR3 is made up of 13 amino acids. There are a few counts of this clone. The sequenced template was cDNA made from the entire isolated RNA. The protocol was immunoSEQ multiplex PCR, while the TCRdb copy is restricted to in-frame clones and leaves out a portion. The table lists 60,000 or so clones, about 60% of them singletons, with 2.2% in the top ten. J is TRBJ1-2 and V is TRBV27; D unclear. This TCR was sampled from a woman between 18 and 29 years old in good health. Sequenced input: Tregs from blood. DNA of the CDR3: TGTGCCAGCAGTTTAGAGGGTTTTGATGGCTACACCTTC. Its translation is CASSLEGFDGYTF.